This T cell receptor (beta chain) was sequenced for a study of OX40 agonist ivuxolimab in advanced cancers. Study information: Checkpoint inhibitors had been given previously to about 38% of patients.

There are 13 residues in the CDR3. V was trimmed by 7 bases and J by 3 bases, leaving 11 bases between them. The germline gives CDR1 MGHRA, CDR2 YSYEKL. Clones were sequenced by immunoSEQ multiplex PCR, and TCRdb holds only the in-frame ones, with some missing. This repertoire shows some 17,000 clones, about 89% found once; its top ten account for about 72%. This clonotype originated in an adult with an advanced solid tumor such as melanoma, head and neck, liver or kidney cancer. The rearrangement uses TRBV4-1 and TRBJ2-3; D might be TRBD1 (6 bases). The specimen comprised CD4+ or CD8+ T cells sorted from blood, sampled in a trial of the OX40 agonist ivuxolimab. The CDR3 is CASTRGLTDTQYF. The CDR3 DNA follows: TGCGCCAGCACCAGGGGCTTGACAGATACGCAGTATTTT.